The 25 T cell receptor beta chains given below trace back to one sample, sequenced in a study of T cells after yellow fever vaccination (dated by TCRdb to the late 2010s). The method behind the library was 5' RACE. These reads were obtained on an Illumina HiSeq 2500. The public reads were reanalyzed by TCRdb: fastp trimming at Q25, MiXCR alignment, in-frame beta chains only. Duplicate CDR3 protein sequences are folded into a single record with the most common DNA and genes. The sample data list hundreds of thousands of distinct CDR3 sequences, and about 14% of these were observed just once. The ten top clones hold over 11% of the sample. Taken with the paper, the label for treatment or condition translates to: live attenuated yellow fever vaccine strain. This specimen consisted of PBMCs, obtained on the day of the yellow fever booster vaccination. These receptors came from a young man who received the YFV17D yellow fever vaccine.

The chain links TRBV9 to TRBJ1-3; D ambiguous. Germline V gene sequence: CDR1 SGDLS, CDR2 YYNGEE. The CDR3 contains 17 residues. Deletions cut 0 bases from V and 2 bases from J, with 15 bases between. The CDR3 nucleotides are TGTGCCAGCAGCGTAGGCGACGCATGGGGTGCTGGAAACACCATATATTTT. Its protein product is CASSVGDAWGAGNTIYF. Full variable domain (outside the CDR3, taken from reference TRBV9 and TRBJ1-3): DSGVTQTPKHLITATGQRVTLRCSPRSGDLSVYWYQQSLDQGLQFLIQYYNGEERAKGNILERFSAQQFPDLHSELNLSSLELGDSALYFCASSVGDAWGAGNTIYFGEGSWLTVV.

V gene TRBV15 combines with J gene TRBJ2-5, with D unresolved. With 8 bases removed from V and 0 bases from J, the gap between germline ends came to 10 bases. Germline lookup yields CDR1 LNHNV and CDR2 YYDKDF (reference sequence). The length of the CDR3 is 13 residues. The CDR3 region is CATRGVNQETQYF. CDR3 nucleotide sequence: TGTGCCACCCGAGGAGTTAACCAAGAGACCCAGTACTTC.

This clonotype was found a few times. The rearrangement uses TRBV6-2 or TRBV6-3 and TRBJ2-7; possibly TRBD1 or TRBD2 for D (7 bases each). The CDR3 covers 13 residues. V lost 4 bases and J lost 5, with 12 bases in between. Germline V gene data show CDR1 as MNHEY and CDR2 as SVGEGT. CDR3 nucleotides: TGTGCCAGCAGTTCCAGGGGGGGGCACGAGCAGTACTTC. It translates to CASSSRGGHEQYF.

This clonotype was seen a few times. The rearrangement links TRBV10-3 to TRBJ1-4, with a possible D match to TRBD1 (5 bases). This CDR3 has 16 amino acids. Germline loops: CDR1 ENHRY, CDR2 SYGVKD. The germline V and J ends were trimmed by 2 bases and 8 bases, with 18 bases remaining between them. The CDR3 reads CAISEPGEGAEEKLFF. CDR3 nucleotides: TGTGCCATCAGTGAGCCGGGGGAAGGGGCCGAAGAAAAACTGTTTTTT.

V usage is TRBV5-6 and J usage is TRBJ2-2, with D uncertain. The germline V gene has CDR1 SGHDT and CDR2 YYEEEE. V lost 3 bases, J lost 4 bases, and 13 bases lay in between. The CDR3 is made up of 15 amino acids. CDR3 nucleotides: TGTGCCAGCAGCTCCGGTTGGGTTGGCACCGGGGAGCTGTTTTTT. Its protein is CASSSGWVGTGELFF.

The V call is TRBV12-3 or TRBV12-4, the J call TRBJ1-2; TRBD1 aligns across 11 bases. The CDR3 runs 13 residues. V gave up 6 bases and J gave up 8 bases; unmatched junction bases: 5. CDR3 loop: CASRPGQGAGYTF. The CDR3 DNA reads TGTGCCAGCAGGCCCGGACAGGGGGCCGGCTACACCTTC.

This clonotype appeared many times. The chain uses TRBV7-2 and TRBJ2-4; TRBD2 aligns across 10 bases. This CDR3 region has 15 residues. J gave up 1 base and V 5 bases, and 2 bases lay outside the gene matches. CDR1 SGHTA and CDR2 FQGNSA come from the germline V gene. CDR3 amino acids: CASSRAGGAKNIQYF. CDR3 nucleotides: TGTGCCAGCAGCCGAGCGGGAGGGGCCAAAAACATTCAGTACTTC.

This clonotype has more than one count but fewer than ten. The CDR3 coding sequence is TGCAGTGCGCAGAGGGCGGGAGGTAGTAATGAGCAGTTCTTC. Protein product: CSAQRAGGSNEQFF. This rearrangement joins TRBV20-1 to TRBJ2-1; 8 bases map to TRBD2. Germline V gives CDR1 DFQATT, CDR2 SNEGSKA (reference sequence). This CDR3 has 14 residues. The J segment lost 7 bases and the V segment lost 6 bases, leaving 11 bases of the junction unmatched.

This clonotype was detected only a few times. The CDR3 sequence: CSATAPTANYGYTF. CDR3 bases: TGCAGTGCAACTGCTCCGACGGCGAACTATGGCTACACCTTC. V usage is TRBV20-1 and J usage is TRBJ1-2; D unresolved. V gave up 6 bases and J gave up 2 bases, with 16 bases separating them. The CDR3 runs to 14 residues. Germline V gene data show CDR1 as DFQATT and CDR2 as SNEGSKA (reference sequence).

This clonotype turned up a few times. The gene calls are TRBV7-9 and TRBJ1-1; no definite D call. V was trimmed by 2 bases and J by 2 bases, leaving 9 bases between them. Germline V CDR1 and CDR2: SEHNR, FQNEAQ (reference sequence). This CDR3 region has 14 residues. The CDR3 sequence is CASSLSLLNTEAFF. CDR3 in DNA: TGTGCCAGCAGCTTAAGTCTGCTTAACACTGAAGCTTTCTTT.

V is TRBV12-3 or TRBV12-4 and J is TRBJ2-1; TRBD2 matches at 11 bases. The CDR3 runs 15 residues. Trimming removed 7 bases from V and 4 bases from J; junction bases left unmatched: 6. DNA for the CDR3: TGTGCCAGCACCTCGGGGACTAGCGGATACAATGAGCAGTTCTTC. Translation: CASTSGTSGYNEQFF.

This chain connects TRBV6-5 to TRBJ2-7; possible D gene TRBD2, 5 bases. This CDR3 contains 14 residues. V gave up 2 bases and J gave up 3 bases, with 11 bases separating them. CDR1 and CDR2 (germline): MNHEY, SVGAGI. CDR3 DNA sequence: TGTGCCAGCAGTTACCGCGGACTCAACTACGAGCAGTACTTC. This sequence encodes CASSYRGLNYEQYF.

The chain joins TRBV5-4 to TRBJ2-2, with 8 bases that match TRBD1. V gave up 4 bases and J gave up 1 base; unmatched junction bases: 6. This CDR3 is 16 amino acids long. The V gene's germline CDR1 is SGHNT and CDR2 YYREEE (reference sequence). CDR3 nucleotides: TGTGCCAGCAGCCCCGGGACAGGACGGAACACCGGGGAGCTGTTTTTT. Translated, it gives CASSPGTGRNTGELFF.

The CDR3 nucleotides are TGTGCCAGTCGACAGGGGGTATCCTACGAGCAGTACTTC. It encodes CASRQGVSYEQYF. V and J are TRBV21-1 and TRBJ2-7; the listed D gene, TRBD1, was not tested against the DNA. TRBV21-1 is deemed a pseudogene. This CDR3 is built from 13 residues.

The CDR3 spells CASSPTGGRDTQYF. DNA of the CDR3: TGTGCCAGCAGCCCTACAGGGGGCAGAGATACGCAGTATTTT. The chain is built from TRBV7-3 and TRBJ2-3; TRBD1 matches 9 bases. The CDR3 contains 14 residues. Losses at the gene ends were 5 bases for V and 5 bases for J; bases not matched to a gene: 5. The germline CDR1 and CDR2 sequences are SGHTA and FQGTGA. Full variable domain (remainder filled in from reference TRBV7-3 and TRBJ2-3): GAGVSQTPSNKVTEKGKYVELRCDPISGHTALYWYRQSLGQGPEFLIYFQGTGAADDSGLPNDRFFAVRPEGSVSTLKIQRTERGDSAVYLCASSPTGGRDTQYFGPGTRLTVL.

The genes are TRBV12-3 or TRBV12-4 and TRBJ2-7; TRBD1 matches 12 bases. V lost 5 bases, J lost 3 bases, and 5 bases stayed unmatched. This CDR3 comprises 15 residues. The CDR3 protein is CASSEGDRGHYEQYF. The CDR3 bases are TGTGCCAGCAGTGAGGGGGACAGGGGGCACTACGAGCAGTACTTC.

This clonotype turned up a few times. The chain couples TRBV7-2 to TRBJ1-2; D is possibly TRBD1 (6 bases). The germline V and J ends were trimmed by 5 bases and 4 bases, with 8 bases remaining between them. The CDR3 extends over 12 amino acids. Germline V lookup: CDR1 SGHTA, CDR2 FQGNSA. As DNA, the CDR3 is TGTGCCAGCAGCACCAGGGGCTATGGCTACACCTTC. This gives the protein CASSTRGYGYTF.

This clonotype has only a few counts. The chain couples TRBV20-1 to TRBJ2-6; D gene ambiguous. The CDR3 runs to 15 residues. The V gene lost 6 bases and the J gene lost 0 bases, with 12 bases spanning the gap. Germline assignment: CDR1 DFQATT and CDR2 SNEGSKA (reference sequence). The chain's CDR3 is CSATTPGSGANVLTF. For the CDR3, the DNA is TGCAGTGCCACGACACCAGGCTCTGGGGCCAACGTCCTGACTTTC.

The chain's CDR3 is CAWRGRNTQYF. The CDR3 coding sequence is TGTGCCTGGAGGGGCAGAAATACGCAGTATTTT. The chain is built from TRBV30 and TRBJ2-3; D unclear. V lost 3 bases and J 7 bases, leaving 8 bases between the germline ends. This CDR3 has 11 residues. Per the germline V gene, CDR1 is GTSNPN and CDR2 is SVGIG (reference sequence).

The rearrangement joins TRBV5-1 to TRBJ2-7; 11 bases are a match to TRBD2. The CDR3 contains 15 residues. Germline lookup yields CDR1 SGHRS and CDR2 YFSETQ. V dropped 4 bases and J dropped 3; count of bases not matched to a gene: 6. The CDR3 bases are TGCGCCAGCAGCCTAACTAGCGGGGGTTACTACGAGCAGTACTTC. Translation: CASSLTSGGYYEQYF.

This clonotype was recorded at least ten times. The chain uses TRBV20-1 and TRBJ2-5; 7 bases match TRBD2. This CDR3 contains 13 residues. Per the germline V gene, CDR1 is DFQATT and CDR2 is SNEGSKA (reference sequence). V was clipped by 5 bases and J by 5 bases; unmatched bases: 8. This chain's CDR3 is CSAPPGLRETQYF. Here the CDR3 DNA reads TGCAGTGCTCCTCCGGGACTACGGGAGACCCAGTACTTC.

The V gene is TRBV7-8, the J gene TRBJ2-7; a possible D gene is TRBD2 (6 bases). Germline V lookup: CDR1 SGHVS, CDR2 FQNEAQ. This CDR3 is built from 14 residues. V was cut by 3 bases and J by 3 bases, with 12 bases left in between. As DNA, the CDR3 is TGTGCCAGCAGCTTCGCCGGAGGGAACTACGAGCAGTACTTC. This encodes CASSFAGGNYEQYF.

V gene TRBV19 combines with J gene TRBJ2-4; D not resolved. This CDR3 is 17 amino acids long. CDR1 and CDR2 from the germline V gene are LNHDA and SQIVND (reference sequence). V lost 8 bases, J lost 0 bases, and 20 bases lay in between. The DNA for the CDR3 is TGTGCCAGTGAGCCCGGACGGCTGACACTAGCCAAAAACATTCAGTACTTC. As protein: CASEPGRLTLAKNIQYF.

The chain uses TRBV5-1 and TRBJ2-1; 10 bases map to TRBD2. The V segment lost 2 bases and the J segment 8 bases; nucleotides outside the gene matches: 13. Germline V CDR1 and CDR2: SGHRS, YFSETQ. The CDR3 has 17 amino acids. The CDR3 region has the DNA TGCGCCAGCAGCTTAAGTTTACTAGCGGGAAGTGTGGATGAGCAGTTCTTC. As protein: CASSLSLLAGSVDEQFF.

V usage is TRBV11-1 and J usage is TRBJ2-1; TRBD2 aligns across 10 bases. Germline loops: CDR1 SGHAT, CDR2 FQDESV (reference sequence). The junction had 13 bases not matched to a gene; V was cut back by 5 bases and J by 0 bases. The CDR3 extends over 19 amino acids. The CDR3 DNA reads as TGTGCCAGCAGCAAACTAGCGGGACAAAGGAAACACTCCTACAATGAGCAGTTCTTC. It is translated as CASSKLAGQRKHSYNEQFF.